One sample yielded the 20 T cell receptor beta chains listed below, sequenced in a study of T cell responses to AZD1222 COVID-19 vaccine. The data were produced by immunoSEQ multiplex PCR, yet TCRdb's version contains in-frame clones alone and is incomplete. The sample includes 40,000 to 45,000 clones, about 82% seen only once; the top ten take less than 25%. The source material was peripheral blood, sampled 28 days after the second dose of the MenACWY control vaccine. These receptors were collected from an adult who received the MenACWY meningococcal vaccine as a control.

The chain is built from TRBV6-5 and TRBJ1-5; D ambiguous. Germline assignment: CDR1 MNHEY and CDR2 SVGAGI. The V and J ends lost 6 bases and 0 bases respectively, with 9 bases between them. The length of the CDR3 is 14 residues. The CDR3 protein is CASRAGYSNQPQHF. The CDR3 coding sequence is TGTGCCAGCAGGGCCGGGTATAGCAATCAGCCCCAGCATTTT.

V gene TRBV19 combines with J gene TRBJ2-2, with D possibly TRBD1 on 5 matching bases. This CDR3 has 16 residues. Trimming took off 6 bases at V and 0 bases at J, with 14 bases between the two ends. Germline loops: CDR1 LNHDA, CDR2 SQIVND (reference sequence). CDR3 region: CASSRSRQPNTGELFF. For the CDR3, the DNA is TGTGCCAGTAGCCGAAGTAGACAGCCGAACACCGGGGAGCTGTTTTTT.

The V gene is TRBV7-9, the J gene TRBJ1-5, with D perhaps matching TRBD1 (5 bases). The CDR3 runs 12 residues. The germline gives CDR1 SEHNR, CDR2 FQNEAQ (reference sequence). V lost 5 bases and J 7 bases, leaving 9 bases between the germline ends. The DNA for the CDR3 is TGTGCCAGCAGCGTCGGGGGACAGCCCCAGCATTTT. This encodes CASSVGGQPQHF.

In its sample, this clone was seen a few times. The J gene is TRBJ1-2, the V gene TRBV5-1; TRBD1 matches at 8 bases. The CDR3 is 15 residues long. Germline trimming cut 0 bases from V and 3 bases from J; bases unmatched to any gene: 4. Germline assignment: CDR1 SGHRS and CDR2 YFSETQ. This chain's CDR3 is CASSLAGQGDYGYTF. The CDR3, as DNA: TGCGCCAGCAGCTTGGCAGGACAGGGCGACTATGGCTACACCTTC. Together with reference TRBV5-1 and TRBJ1-2, the CDR3 gives the full variable domain: KAGVTQTPRYLIKTRGQQVTLSCSPISGHRSVSWYQQTPGQGLQFLFEYFSETQRNKGNFPGRFSGRQFSNSRSEMNVSTLELGDSALYLCASSLAGQGDYGYTFGSGTRLTVV.

The chain recombines TRBV6-5 with TRBJ1-3; the D is unclear. The CDR3 has 12 amino acids. Germline V gene sequence: CDR1 MNHEY, CDR2 SVGAGI. The V end lost 4 bases, the J end lost 5 bases, and 6 bases lay between the germline ends. The chain's CDR3 is CASSSGRNTIYF. CDR3 bases: TGTGCCAGCAGTTCGGGGAGAAACACCATATATTTT.

The chain couples TRBV9 to TRBJ1-6, with D tentatively TRBD1 (6 bases). Germline V gives CDR1 SGDLS, CDR2 YYNGEE. The CDR3 consists of 15 residues. Trimming pared 4 bases from V and 10 bases from J, leaving 18 bases between. The CDR3 here is CASSPGGGRGSPLHF. The CDR3, as DNA: TGTGCCAGCAGCCCCGGGGGGGGCCGGGGATCACCCCTCCACTTT.

This chain links TRBV11-2 with TRBJ2-3; no clear D gene. The V end was cut by 2 bases, the J end by 4 bases, with 10 bases between. The germline CDR1 and CDR2 sequences are SGHAT and FQNNGV. This CDR3 comprises 14 residues. CDR3 residues: CASSLTGLADTQYF. The DNA for the CDR3 is TGTGCCAGCAGCTTAACTGGTTTAGCAGATACGCAGTATTTT.

J is TRBJ1-1 and V is TRBV2, with D uncertain. Germline V lookup: CDR1 SNHLY, CDR2 FYNNEI. V was cut by 1 base and J by 5 bases, with 11 bases left in between. The CDR3 loop spans 14 amino acids. The DNA for the CDR3 is TGTGCCAGCAGTGAAGGGGGTGACGGAACTGAAGCTTTCTTT. This encodes CASSEGGDGTEAFF. Filled out from reference TRBV2 and TRBJ1-1, the complete variable domain reads EPEVTQTPSHQVTQMGQEVILRCVPISNHLYFYWYRQILGQKVEFLVSFYNNEISEKSEIFDDQFSVERPDGSNFTLKIRSTKLEDSAMYFCASSEGGDGTEAFFGQGTRLTVV.

In this sample, this clone is medium-sized. This sequence joins TRBV6-5 and TRBJ1-4; possibly TRBD1 for D (6 bases). V lost 7 bases to trimming and J lost 3 bases, with 12 bases between them. Germline V gene data show CDR1 as MNHEY and CDR2 as SVGAGI. The CDR3 has 14 residues. The CDR3 sequence is CASTPGAANEKLFF. CDR3 bases: TGTGCCAGCACTCCAGGGGCGGCTAATGAAAAACTGTTTTTT.

The V and J genes are TRBV19 and TRBJ1-3, with 8 bases that match TRBD1. The CDR3 runs 15 residues. V dropped 5 bases and J dropped 8; count of bases not matched to a gene: 11. The V gene's germline CDR1 is LNHDA and CDR2 SQIVND (reference sequence). CDR3 sequence reads: CASSPRTGWKDTIYF. CDR3 bases: TGTGCCAGTAGTCCCCGGACAGGGTGGAAAGACACCATATATTTT.

This chain connects TRBV30 to TRBJ1-5; maybe TRBD1 (5 bases). The CDR3 sequence is 18 residues long. Germline V CDR1 and CDR2: GTSNPN, SVGIG (reference sequence). Trimming pared 2 bases from V and 6 bases from J, leaving 26 bases between. The CDR3 loop reads CAWSLQGWGEEWGQPQHF. The CDR3 DNA follows: TGTGCCTGGAGTCTCCAGGGTTGGGGAGAAGAGTGGGGTCAGCCCCAGCATTTT.

This sequence joins TRBV29-1 and TRBJ2-1, with D unresolved. The V end was cut by 0 bases, the J end by 2 bases, with 11 bases between. The CDR3 runs 15 residues. The germline CDR1 and CDR2 sequences are SQVTM and ANQGSEA. The CDR3 region is CSVEEGRATYNEQFF. CDR3 DNA: TGCAGCGTTGAAGAAGGCCGCGCGACCTACAATGAGCAGTTCTTC.

The chain has TRBV3-1 (or the pseudogene TRBV3-2) and TRBJ1-2, with D tentatively TRBD1 (5 bases). The CDR3 consists of 14 residues. The V gene lost 5 bases and the J gene lost 4 bases, with 14 bases spanning the gap. Germline CDR1 and CDR2: LGHDT and YNNKEL (reference sequence). CDR3: CASSSRTTSYGYTF. For the CDR3, the DNA is TGTGCCAGCAGCTCCCGGACAACCTCCTATGGCTACACCTTC.

V is TRBV7-9 and J is TRBJ2-4; D gene ambiguous. CDR1 and CDR2 from the germline V gene are SEHNR and FQNEAQ (reference sequence). V was clipped by 0 bases and J by 6 bases, with 9 bases between them. The CDR3 loop spans 14 amino acids. CDR3 sequence reads: CASSLAGDGNIQYF. CDR3 coding DNA: TGTGCCAGCAGCTTAGCAGGAGATGGAAACATTCAGTACTTC. The whole variable domain, filled in from reference TRBV7-9 and TRBJ2-4, reads DTGVSQNPRHKITKRGQNVTFRCDPISEHNRLYWYRQTLGQGPEFLTYFQNEAQLEKSRLLSDRFSAERPKGSFSTLEIQRTEQGDSAMYLCASSLAGDGNIQYFGAGTRLSVL.

This chain joins TRBV7-2 and TRBJ2-5, with D perhaps matching TRBD2 (7 bases). CDR1 is SGHTA and CDR2 is FQGNSA in the germline V gene. The CDR3 sequence is 16 residues long. Trimming stripped 3 bases from V and 5 bases from J, with 19 bases between. The CDR3 here is CASSFPVGGAGETQYF. The CDR3 DNA is TGTGCCAGCAGCTTCCCGGTAGGGGGGGCAGGTGAGACCCAGTACTTC.

In its sample, this clone was seen a few times. CDR3 DNA sequence: TGTGCCAGTAGTATAAGGGCCGGCGGGTACGAGCAGTACTTC. Translation: CASSIRAGGYEQYF. V is TRBV19 and J is TRBJ2-7, with D possibly TRBD2 on 5 matching bases. The CDR3 extends over 14 amino acids. Trimming removed 2 bases from V and 4 bases from J, with 12 bases in between. Germline lookup yields CDR1 LNHDA and CDR2 SQIVND (reference sequence).

The gene calls are TRBV9 and TRBJ2-3; TRBD2 matches 8 bases. CDR3 size: 17 residues. Germline V gene lookup returns CDR1 SGDLS and CDR2 YYNGEE. The V segment lost 0 bases and the J segment 5 bases; nucleotides outside the gene matches: 11. This chain's CDR3 is CASSVGGGRGGRDTQYF. The CDR3 DNA is TGTGCCAGCAGCGTAGGAGGGGGACGGGGGGGCCGAGATACGCAGTATTTT.

The chain employs TRBV11-1 and TRBJ1-1; 7 nucleotides line up with TRBD1. CDR1 SGHAT and CDR2 FQDESV come from the germline V gene (reference sequence). The CDR3 sequence is 16 residues long. Trimming at V came to 5 bases and at J to 1 base, leaving 10 bases not matched to a gene. The CDR3 is CASSPRARGQNTEAFF. The CDR3 DNA sequence: TGTGCCAGCAGCCCCAGGGCGAGGGGGCAGAACACTGAAGCTTTCTTT. Drawing the rest from reference TRBV11-1 and TRBJ1-1, the complete variable domain is EAEVAQSPRYKITEKSQAVAFWCDPISGHATLYWYRQILGQGPELLVQFQDESVVDDSQLPKDRFSAERLKGVDSTLKIQPAELGDSAMYLCASSPRARGQNTEAFFGQGTRLTVV.

The chain links TRBV19 to TRBJ2-7, with TRBD1 matching 9 bases. The V and J ends lost 7 bases and 4 bases, in that order; junction bases with no gene match: 8. Per germline, CDR1 LNHDA and CDR2 SQIVND (reference sequence). The CDR3 extends over 14 amino acids. The CDR3 DNA follows: TGTGCCAGTAAACGGGGACAGGGAAAGTACGAGCAGTACGTC. Amino acid sequence: CASKRGQGKYEQYV.

This rearrangement joins TRBV10-2 to TRBJ2-7, with TRBD1 as a possible D gene (5 bases). Germline loops: CDR1 WSHSY, CDR2 SAAADI. The CDR3 length is 15 residues. The ends were cut back, 2 bases at V and 2 bases at J, with 13 bases in the middle. The CDR3 coding sequence is TGCGCCAGCAGTGAGCCTTCAGGGTACCCCTACGAGCAGTACGTC. Translated: CASSEPSGYPYEQYV.